This entry lists 25 T cell receptor beta chains sequenced from one sample in a study of blood T cell repertoires in COVID-19. Sequenced by immunoSEQ multiplex PCR; TCRdb stores in-frame clones only, minus some. The sample includes a few hundred thousand clones, more than 70% of them seen just once. The sequencing input was peripheral blood. These receptors originate from a woman between 18 and 30 years old with acute or convalescent COVID-19.

This clone occurred once. The CDR3 loop reads CASSPTGLAGGAADTQYF. The DNA for the CDR3 is TGTGCCAGCAGCCCCACGGGACTAGCGGGAGGGGCTGCAGATACGCAGTATTTT. The V and J genes are TRBV9 and TRBJ2-3; TRBD2 matches 16 bases. This CDR3 is built from 18 residues. With 4 bases clipped from V and 4 bases from J, the junction kept 9 bases outside the gene matches. The germline gives CDR1 SGDLS, CDR2 YYNGEE.

In its sample, this clone was seen a few times. This CDR3 is CASRLAALSNQPQHF. As DNA, the CDR3 is TGTGCAAGTCGCCTGGCGGCCCTTAGCAATCAGCCCCAGCATTTT. This rearrangement joins TRBV12-2 to TRBJ1-5. TRBV12-2 corresponds to a pseudogene. The CDR3 loop spans 15 amino acids.

The chain is built from TRBV27 and TRBJ2-7; weak D call: TRBD2 (5 bases). The CDR3 covers 17 residues. V was shortened by 5 bases and J by 4 bases, with 24 bases between the two germline ends. Per germline, CDR1 MNHEY and CDR2 SMNVEV (reference sequence). The CDR3 sequence is CASSPRGGGGGRYEQYF. The CDR3 nucleotides read TGTGCCAGCAGTCCCCGGGGTGGCGGAGGAGGTAGGTACGAGCAGTACTTC.

The chain recombines TRBV27 with TRBJ1-5, with 8 bases identical to TRBD1. Looked up from germline, CDR1 is MNHEY and CDR2 is SMNVEV (reference sequence). The CDR3 covers 18 residues. J gave up 0 bases and V 6 bases, and 13 bases lay outside the gene matches. CDR3 sequence reads: CASSWTGPRSGSNQPQHF. The CDR3, as DNA: TGTGCCAGCAGCTGGACAGGGCCCCGATCCGGTAGCAATCAGCCCCAGCATTTT.

This chain uses TRBV28 with TRBJ2-5; TRBD2 aligns across 8 bases. Losses at the gene ends were 6 bases for V and 5 bases for J; bases not matched to a gene: 17. Germline V gene sequence: CDR1 MDHEN, CDR2 SYDVKM. This CDR3 region has 17 residues. The CDR3 bases are TGTGCCAGCAGCTCGAGGTGGATAGCGGGAAGACGTGAGACCCAGTACTTC. Amino acids: CASSSRWIAGRRETQYF.

The chain joins TRBV27 to TRBJ1-5; a possible D gene is TRBD1 (5 bases). Between the trimmed V and J ends, which lost 8 bases and 3 bases, there was a span of 17 bases. The CDR3 contains 15 residues. The germline gives CDR1 MNHEY, CDR2 SMNVEV (reference sequence). The CDR3 sequence: CASSYSGGVNQPQHF. For the CDR3, the DNA is TGTGCCAGCTCATATTCCGGGGGGGTCAATCAGCCCCAGCATTTT.

This chain links TRBV29-1 with TRBJ1-1; D gene uncertain. Trimming removed 1 base at V and 5 bases at J, with 11 bases between. The germline V gene has CDR1 SQVTM and CDR2 ANQGSEA. This CDR3 comprises 13 residues. Written as DNA, the CDR3 is TGCAGCGTTGAAGGGGTCCGGGGAACTGAAGCTTTCTTT. This codes for CSVEGVRGTEAFF.

The rearrangement uses TRBV19 and TRBJ2-3; 8 nucleotides agree with TRBD2. The CDR3 contains 18 residues. The V and J ends lost 0 bases and 2 bases, in that order; junction bases with no gene match: 10. Germline CDR1 and CDR2: LNHDA and SQIVND (reference sequence). The CDR3, as DNA: TGTGCCAGTAGTATAGATAAAGGGGCGGGAGGCCCCACAGATACGCAGTATTTT. Its protein is CASSIDKGAGGPTDTQYF.

This clone was found a few times. This chain uses TRBV28 with TRBJ1-5; TRBD1 agrees at 7 bases. This CDR3 has 15 residues. Per germline, CDR1 MDHEN and CDR2 SYDVKM. The V gene end was trimmed by 7 bases and the J gene end by 4 bases; junction bases not matched to a gene: 10. The CDR3 coding sequence is TGTGCCAGCAATTTGGAGGGGGCAAGAAATCAGCCCCAGCATTTT. Its protein product is CASNLEGARNQPQHF.

J is TRBJ2-2 and V is TRBV7-8, with TRBD2 identical over 10 bases. The germline V gene has CDR1 SGHVS and CDR2 FQNEAQ. The CDR3 contains 18 residues. The trim removed 5 bases at V and 0 bases at J, leaving 9 bases unmatched. CDR3 sequence (DNA): TGTGCCAGCAGCCCCCGGCTAGCGGGGGTCGCGAACACCGGGGAGCTGTTTTTT. Amino acids: CASSPRLAGVANTGELFF.

The chain combines TRBV7-3 with TRBJ2-3; 8 nucleotides align to TRBD1. V lost 1 base to trimming and J lost 5 bases; unmatched junction nucleotides: 2. This CDR3 is 14 amino acids long. Per the germline V gene, CDR1 is SGHTA and CDR2 is FQGTGA. The CDR3 here is CASSLSGTGDTQYF. Written as DNA, the CDR3 is TGTGCCAGCAGCTTAAGCGGGACAGGAGATACGCAGTATTTT.

V gene TRBV7-2 combines with J gene TRBJ2-7, with TRBD2 matching 9 bases. J was trimmed by 2 bases and V by 3 bases; bases with no gene match: 2. The germline CDR1 and CDR2 sequences are SGHTA and FQGNSA. The CDR3 sequence is 14 residues long. This chain's CDR3 is CASSFGGRAYEQYF. The CDR3 DNA reads TGTGCCAGCAGCTTCGGCGGGAGGGCCTACGAGCAGTACTTC.

This clone has just a few counts. The J gene is TRBJ2-2, the V gene TRBV6-4, with unresolved D. The germline V gene has CDR1 MRHNA and CDR2 SNTAGT. V was trimmed by 0 bases and J by 7 bases, leaving 9 bases between them. The CDR3 is made up of 14 amino acids. DNA of the CDR3: TGTGCCAGCAGTGACTCGTGGCAGGTCGGGGAGCTGTTTTTT. This translates into CASSDSWQVGELFF.

The CDR3, as DNA: TGTGCCAGCAGCTTGGGTGGGCCAGACAAAAACTATGGCTACACCTTC. Protein product: CASSLGGPDKNYGYTF. This rearrangement joins TRBV5-6 to TRBJ1-2; D is ambiguous. CDR3 length equals 16 residues. CDR1 SGHDT and CDR2 YYEEEE come from the germline V gene. Trimming took 0 bases from V and 2 from J, leaving 14 bases between them.

The J gene is TRBJ1-2, the V gene TRBV6-5; a weak D match, TRBD1 (6 bases). The germline gives CDR1 MNHEY, CDR2 SVGAGI. The CDR3 sequence is 16 residues long. V was clipped by 4 bases and J by 4 bases, with 19 bases between them. The CDR3: CASSSLETTGIYGYTF. CDR3 coding DNA: TGTGCCAGCAGTTCCCTCGAAACTACAGGGATCTATGGCTACACCTTC.

The rearrangement links TRBV28 to TRBJ2-7; 9 bases match TRBD1. V was clipped by 5 bases and J by 7 bases; unmatched bases: 12. Germline CDR1 MDHEN, CDR2 SYDVKM. The CDR3 extends over 15 amino acids. The CDR3 spells CASSLPGDRDHEQYF. CDR3 nucleotide sequence: TGTGCCAGCAGTCTCCCCGGGGACAGGGATCATGAGCAGTACTTC.

This CDR3 reads CASRVGDYGYTF. The CDR3 DNA follows: TGCGCCAGCAGGGTAGGGGACTATGGCTACACCTTC. The gene calls are TRBV5-1 and TRBJ1-2, with D perhaps TRBD1 (5 bases). Trimming left V 5 bases short and J 3 bases short, with 8 bases between. Germline V gives CDR1 SGHRS, CDR2 YFSETQ. The CDR3 length is 12 residues.

The chain recombines TRBV28 with TRBJ1-1, with D perhaps matching TRBD1 (6 bases). V was pared by 3 bases and J by 1 base, with 12 bases between. The CDR3 sequence is 15 residues long. Germline CDR1 MDHEN, CDR2 SYDVKM. The CDR3 protein is CASSLGRGWNTEAFF. The CDR3 DNA sequence: TGTGCCAGCAGTTTGGGCAGGGGCTGGAACACTGAAGCTTTCTTT.

V is TRBV7-3 and J is TRBJ1-1; the match to TRBD1 covers 7 bases. Germline CDR1 SGHTA, CDR2 FQGTGA. The CDR3 loop spans 15 amino acids. The V segment lost 5 bases and the J segment 2 bases; nucleotides outside the gene matches: 8. The CDR3 nucleotides are TGTGCCAGCAGCCTTTCCGGGACAGCCAACACTGAAGCTTTCTTT. Protein: CASSLSGTANTEAFF. The full variable domain, in which reference TRBV7-3 and TRBJ1-1 provide the parts outside the CDR3, is GAGVSQTPSNKVTEKGKYVELRCDPISGHTALYWYRQSLGQGPEFLIYFQGTGAADDSGLPNDRFFAVRPEGSVSTLKIQRTERGDSAVYLCASSLSGTANTEAFFGQGTRLTVV.

The gene calls are TRBV5-4 and TRBJ2-3; D gene unclear. The CDR3 totals 15 residues. The V gene lost 4 bases and the J gene lost 2 bases, with 14 bases spanning the gap. CDR1 SGHNT and CDR2 YYREEE come from the germline V gene (reference sequence). CDR3 sequence: CASSPPGSLTDTQYF. The CDR3 nucleotides are TGTGCCAGCAGCCCCCCAGGCTCCCTCACAGATACGCAGTATTTT. The full variable domain, in which reference TRBV5-4 and TRBJ2-3 provide the parts outside the CDR3, is ETGVTQSPTHLIKTRGQQVTLRCSSQSGHNTVSWYQQALGQGPQFIFQYYREEENGRGNFPPRFSGLQFPNYSSELNVNALELDDSALYLCASSPPGSLTDTQYFGPGTRLTVL.

The V and J genes are TRBV9 and TRBJ1-6, with D hard to call. Germline CDR1 is SGDLS and CDR2 is YYNGEE. V lost 0 bases, J lost 9 bases, and 10 bases lay in between. This CDR3 comprises 14 residues. DNA for the CDR3: TGTGCCAGCAGCGTAGCCGGTTCGAGTTCACCCCTCCACTTT. This gives the protein CASSVAGSSSPLHF.

A single count supports this clone. The gene calls are TRBV11-2 and TRBJ2-7; D is unresolved. The V gene lost 4 bases and the J gene lost 1 base, with 20 bases spanning the gap. The germline V gene encodes CDR1 SGHAT and CDR2 FQNNGV. The CDR3 covers 17 residues. CDR3 sequence reads: CASSSFHTASLSYEQYF. CDR3 nucleotides: TGTGCCAGCAGCTCCTTCCACACGGCCTCACTATCCTACGAGCAGTACTTC.

Notes on this clone: The sample carries other DNA sequences with the same CDR3. The chain couples TRBV28 to TRBJ1-4, with 10 bases aligning to TRBD1. Germline V gene sequence: CDR1 MDHEN, CDR2 SYDVKM. The CDR3 loop spans 14 amino acids. V dropped 3 bases and J dropped 7; count of bases not matched to a gene: 2. The CDR3 region has the DNA TGTGCCAGCAGTTTGGGACAGGGGCGTGAAAAACTGTTTTTT. Its translation: CASSLGQGREKLFF. The full variable domain, rest sourced from reference TRBV28 and TRBJ1-4, is DVKVTQSSRYLVKRTGEKVFLECVQDMDHENMFWYRQDPGLGLRLIYFSYDVKMKEKGDIPEGYSVSREKKERFSLILESASTNQTSMYLCASSLGQGREKLFFGSGTQLSVL.

This chain uses TRBV2 with TRBJ1-3, with D perhaps TRBD1 (6 bases). Per germline, CDR1 SNHLY and CDR2 FYNNEI. This CDR3 region has 15 residues. Trimming pared 5 bases from V and 0 bases from J, leaving 11 bases between. Here the CDR3 reads CASSTGQNSGNTIYF. CDR3 bases: TGTGCCAGCAGTACGGGACAAAACTCTGGAAACACCATATATTTT.

The CDR3, as DNA: TGTGCCAGCAGTGTGACAGGGGGTATCGACGAGCAGTACTTC. This gives the protein CASSVTGGIDEQYF. The chain has TRBV28 and TRBJ2-7, with 9 bases fitting TRBD1. Germline lookup yields CDR1 MDHEN and CDR2 SYDVKM. The CDR3 totals 14 residues. The trim removed 5 bases at V and 5 bases at J, leaving 7 bases unmatched.